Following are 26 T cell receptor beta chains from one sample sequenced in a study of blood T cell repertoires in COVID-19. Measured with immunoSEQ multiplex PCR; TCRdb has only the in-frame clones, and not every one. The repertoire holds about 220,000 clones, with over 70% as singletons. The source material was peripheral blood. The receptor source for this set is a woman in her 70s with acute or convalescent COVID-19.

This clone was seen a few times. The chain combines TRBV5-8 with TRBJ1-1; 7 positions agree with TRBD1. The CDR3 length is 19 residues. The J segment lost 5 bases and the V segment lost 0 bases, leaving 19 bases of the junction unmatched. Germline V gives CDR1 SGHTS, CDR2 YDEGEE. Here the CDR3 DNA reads TGTGCCAGCAGCTTGGCTCCAAATTTTGAGAGACAGGGAAGAACTGAAGCTTTCTTT. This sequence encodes CASSLAPNFERQGRTEAFF.

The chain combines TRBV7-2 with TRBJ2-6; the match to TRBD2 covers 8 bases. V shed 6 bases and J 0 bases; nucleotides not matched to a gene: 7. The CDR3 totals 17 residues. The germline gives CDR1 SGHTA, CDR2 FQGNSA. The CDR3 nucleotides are TGTGCCAGCAGTGACGGGGGGGGCCGCTCTGGGGCCAACGTCCTGACTTTC. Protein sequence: CASSDGGGRSGANVLTF.

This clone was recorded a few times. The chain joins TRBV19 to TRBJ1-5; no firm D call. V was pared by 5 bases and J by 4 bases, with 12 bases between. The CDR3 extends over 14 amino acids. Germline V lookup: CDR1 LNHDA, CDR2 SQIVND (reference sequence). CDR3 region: CASSFTTGNQPQHF. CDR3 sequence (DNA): TGTGCCAGTAGTTTCACGACGGGGAATCAGCCCCAGCATTTT.

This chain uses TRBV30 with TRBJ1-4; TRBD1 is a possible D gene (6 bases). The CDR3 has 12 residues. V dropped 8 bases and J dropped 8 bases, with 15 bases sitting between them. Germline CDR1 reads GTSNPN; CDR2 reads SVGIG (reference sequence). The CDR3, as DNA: TGTGCCGGGGGGGCGGGTTTCGAAAAACTGTTTTTT. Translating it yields CAGGAGFEKLFF.

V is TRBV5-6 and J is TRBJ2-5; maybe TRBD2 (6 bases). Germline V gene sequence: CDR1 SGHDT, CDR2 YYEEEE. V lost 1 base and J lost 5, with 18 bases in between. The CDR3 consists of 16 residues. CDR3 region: CASSLLVGGGWETQYF. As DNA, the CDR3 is TGTGCCAGCAGCTTGTTGGTCGGGGGAGGCTGGGAGACCCAGTACTTC.

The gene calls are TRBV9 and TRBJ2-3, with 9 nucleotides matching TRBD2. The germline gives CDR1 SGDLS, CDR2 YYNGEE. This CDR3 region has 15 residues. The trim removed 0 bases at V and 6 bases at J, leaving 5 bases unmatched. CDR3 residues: CASSVVGSGGDTQYF. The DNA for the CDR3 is TGTGCCAGCAGCGTAGTTGGTAGCGGGGGCGATACGCAGTATTTT.

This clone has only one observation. The CDR3 DNA reads as TGCAGCGCGGGGGACAGCGAAAACATTCAGTACTTC. It specifies CSAGDSENIQYF. The chain carries TRBV29-1 and TRBJ2-4; TRBD1 is a possible D gene (7 bases). This CDR3 has 12 amino acids. Germline lookup yields CDR1 SQVTM and CDR2 ANQGSEA. V was shortened by 7 bases and J by 5 bases, with 12 bases between the two germline ends.

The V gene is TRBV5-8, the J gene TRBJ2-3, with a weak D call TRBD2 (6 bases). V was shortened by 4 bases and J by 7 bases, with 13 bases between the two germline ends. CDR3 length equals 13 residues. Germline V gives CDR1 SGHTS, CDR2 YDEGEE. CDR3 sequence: CASSAGTLHTQYF. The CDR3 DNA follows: TGTGCCAGCAGCGCCGGGACTCTTCATACGCAGTATTTT.

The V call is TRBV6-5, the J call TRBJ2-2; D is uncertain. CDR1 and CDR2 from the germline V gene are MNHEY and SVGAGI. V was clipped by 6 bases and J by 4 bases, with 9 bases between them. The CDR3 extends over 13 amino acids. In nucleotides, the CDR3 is TGTGCCAGCAGCTACGTAGTCACCGGGGAGCTGTTTTTT. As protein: CASSYVVTGELFF.

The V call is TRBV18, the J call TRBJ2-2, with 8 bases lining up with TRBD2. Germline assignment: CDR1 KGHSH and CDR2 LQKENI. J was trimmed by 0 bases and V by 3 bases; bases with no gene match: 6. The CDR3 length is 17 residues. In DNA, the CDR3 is TGTGCCAGCTCACCCGGGATAGCGGGGTCGAACACCGGGGAGCTGTTTTTT. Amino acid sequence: CASSPGIAGSNTGELFF.

Here the CDR3 reads CATRGSANEKLFF. The CDR3 region has the DNA TGTGCCACAAGGGGTTCGGCTAATGAAAAACTGTTTTTT. The chain is built from TRBV19 and TRBJ1-4, with a weak D call TRBD1 (5 bases). Germline V gene data show CDR1 as LNHDA and CDR2 as SQIVND (reference sequence). Trimming took off 10 bases at V and 3 bases at J, with 12 bases between the two ends. CDR3 length: 13 amino acids. Supplemented by reference TRBV19 and TRBJ1-4, the full variable domain reads DGGITQSPKYLFRKEGQNVTLSCEQNLNHDAMYWYRQDPGQGLRLIYYSQIVNDFQKGDIAEGYSVSREKKESFPLTVTSAQKNPTAFYLCATRGSANEKLFFGSGTQLSVL.

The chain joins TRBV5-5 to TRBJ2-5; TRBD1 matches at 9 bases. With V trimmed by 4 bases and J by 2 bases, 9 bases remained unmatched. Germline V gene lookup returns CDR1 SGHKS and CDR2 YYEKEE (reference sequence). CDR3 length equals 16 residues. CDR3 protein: CASSKADRGGQETQYF. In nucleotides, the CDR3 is TGTGCCAGCAGCAAGGCGGACAGGGGAGGTCAAGAGACCCAGTACTTC.

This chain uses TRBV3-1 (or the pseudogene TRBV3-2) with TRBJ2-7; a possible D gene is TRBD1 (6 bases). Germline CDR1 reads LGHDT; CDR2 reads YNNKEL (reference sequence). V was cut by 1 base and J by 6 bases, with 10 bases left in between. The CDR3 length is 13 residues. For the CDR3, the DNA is TGTGCCAGCAGCCAAGGGCGAGGGGGCGAGCAGTACTTC. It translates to CASSQGRGGEQYF.

This chain's CDR3 is CASSFQDYLTDTQYF. Here the CDR3 DNA reads TGTGCCAGCAGCTTCCAGGATTACCTCACAGATACGCAGTATTTT. This rearrangement joins TRBV7-2 to TRBJ2-3, with D unresolved. The V end lost 3 bases, the J end lost 2 bases, and 12 bases lay between the germline ends. Germline-derived CDR1 and CDR2 are SGHTA and FQGNSA. The length of the CDR3 is 15 residues.

The CDR3 DNA reads TGTGCCAGCAGCCCCGGGACTAGCGGGGGGACCTCGGAGACCCAGTACTTC. Translated: CASSPGTSGGTSETQYF. The chain uses TRBV5-8 and TRBJ2-5, with 15 bases lining up with TRBD2. The J segment lost 5 bases and the V segment lost 4 bases, leaving 9 bases of the junction unmatched. CDR1 is SGHTS, CDR2 YDEGEE, per germline. This CDR3 has 17 residues.

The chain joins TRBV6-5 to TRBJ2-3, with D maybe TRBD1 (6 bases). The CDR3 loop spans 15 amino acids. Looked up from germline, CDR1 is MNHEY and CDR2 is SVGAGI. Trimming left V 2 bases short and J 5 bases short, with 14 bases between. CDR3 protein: CASSYSGQLGDTQYF. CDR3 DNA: TGTGCCAGCAGTTACAGCGGACAGCTCGGAGATACGCAGTATTTT.

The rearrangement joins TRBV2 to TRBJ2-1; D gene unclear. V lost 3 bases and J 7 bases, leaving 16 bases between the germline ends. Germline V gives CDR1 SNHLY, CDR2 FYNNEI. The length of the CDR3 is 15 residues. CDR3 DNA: TGTGCCAGCAGTGACTCCCCCCGCCAGATTAATGAGCAGTTCTTC. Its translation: CASSDSPRQINEQFF. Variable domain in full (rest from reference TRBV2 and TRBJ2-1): EPEVTQTPSHQVTQMGQEVILRCVPISNHLYFYWYRQILGQKVEFLVSFYNNEISEKSEIFDDQFSVERPDGSNFTLKIRSTKLEDSAMYFCASSDSPRQINEQFFGPGTRLTVL.

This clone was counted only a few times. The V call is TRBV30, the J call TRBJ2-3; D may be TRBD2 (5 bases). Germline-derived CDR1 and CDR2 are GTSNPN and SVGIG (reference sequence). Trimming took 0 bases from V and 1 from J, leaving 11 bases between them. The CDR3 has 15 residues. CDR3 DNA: TGTGCCTGGAGTGTACCGGGATTGGGCACAGATACGCAGTATTTT. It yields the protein CAWSVPGLGTDTQYF.

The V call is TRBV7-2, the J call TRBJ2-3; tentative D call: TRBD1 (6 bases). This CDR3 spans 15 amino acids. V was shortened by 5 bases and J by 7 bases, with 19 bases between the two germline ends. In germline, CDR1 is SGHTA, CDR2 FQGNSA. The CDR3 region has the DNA TGTGCCAGCAGCCCACTAGGGGGTAGTGGGAATACGCAGTATTTT. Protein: CASSPLGGSGNTQYF.

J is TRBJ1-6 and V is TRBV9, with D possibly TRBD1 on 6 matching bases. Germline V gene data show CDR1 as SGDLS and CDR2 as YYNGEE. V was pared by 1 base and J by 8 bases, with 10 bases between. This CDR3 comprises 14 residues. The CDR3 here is CASSVTDSYSPLHF. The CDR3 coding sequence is TGTGCCAGCAGCGTAACGGACAGTTATTCACCCCTCCACTTT.

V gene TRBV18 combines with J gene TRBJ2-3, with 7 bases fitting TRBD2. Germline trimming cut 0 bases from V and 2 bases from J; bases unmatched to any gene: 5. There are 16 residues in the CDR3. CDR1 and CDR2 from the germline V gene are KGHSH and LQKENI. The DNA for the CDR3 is TGTGCCAGCTCACCACCCAACGGGGGGTACACAGATACGCAGTATTTT. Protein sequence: CASSPPNGGYTDTQYF. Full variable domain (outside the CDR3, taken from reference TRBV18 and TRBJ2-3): NAGVMQNPRHLVRRRGQEARLRCSPMKGHSHVYWYRQLPEEGLKFMVYLQKENIIDESGMPKERFSAEFPKEGPSILRIQQVVRGDSAAYFCASSPPNGGYTDTQYFGPGTRLTVL.

The CDR3 DNA is TGTGCCAGCAGCTTAATGATTCCCAGGGTCACTGAAGCTTTCTTT. Its protein is CASSLMIPRVTEAFF. The rearrangement uses TRBV11-2 and TRBJ1-1, with D perhaps matching TRBD1 (5 bases). V was cut by 2 bases and J by 4 bases, with 14 bases left in between. Germline CDR1 reads SGHAT; CDR2 reads FQNNGV. The CDR3 consists of 15 residues.

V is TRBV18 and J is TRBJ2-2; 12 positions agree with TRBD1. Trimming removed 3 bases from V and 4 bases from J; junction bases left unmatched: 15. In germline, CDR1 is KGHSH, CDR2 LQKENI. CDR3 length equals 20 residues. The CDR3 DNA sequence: TGTGCCAGCTCACCTTACTACCTCCGGGACAGGGGGCGCTTCACCGGGGAGCTGTTTTTT. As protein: CASSPYYLRDRGRFTGELFF. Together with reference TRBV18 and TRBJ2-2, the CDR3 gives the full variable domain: NAGVMQNPRHLVRRRGQEARLRCSPMKGHSHVYWYRQLPEEGLKFMVYLQKENIIDESGMPKERFSAEFPKEGPSILRIQQVVRGDSAAYFCASSPYYLRDRGRFTGELFFGEGSRLTVL.

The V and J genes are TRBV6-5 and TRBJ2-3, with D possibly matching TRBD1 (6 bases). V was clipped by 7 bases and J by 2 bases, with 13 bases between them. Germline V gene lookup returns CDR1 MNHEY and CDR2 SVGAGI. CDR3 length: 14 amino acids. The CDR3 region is CASTGTSNTDTQYF. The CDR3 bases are TGTGCCAGCACCGGGACAAGTAACACAGATACGCAGTATTTT.

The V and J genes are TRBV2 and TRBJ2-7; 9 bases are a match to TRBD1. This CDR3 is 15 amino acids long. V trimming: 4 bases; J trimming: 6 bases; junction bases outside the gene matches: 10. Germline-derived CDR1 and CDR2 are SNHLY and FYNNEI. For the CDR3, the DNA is TGTGCCAGCAGTGGGGACCGGGACAGGGTATCCGAGCAGTACTTC. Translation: CASSGDRDRVSEQYF.

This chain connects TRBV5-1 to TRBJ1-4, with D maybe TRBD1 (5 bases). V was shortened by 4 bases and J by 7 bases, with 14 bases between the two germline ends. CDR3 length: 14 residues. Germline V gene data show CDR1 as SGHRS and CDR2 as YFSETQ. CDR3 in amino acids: CASSPGLLSEKLFF. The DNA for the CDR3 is TGCGCCAGCAGCCCAGGGTTGTTGAGTGAAAAACTGTTTTTT.